The sequence of this T cell receptor (beta chain) was determined in a study of cytomegalovirus exposure and HLA in healthy donors. Amplification used 60 Vbeta primers and 13 Jbeta primers. Here immunoSEQ multiplex PCR was the method, and the copy in TCRdb shows in-frame clones only, minus some. The data contain some 170,000 clones, approximately 80% of them singletons. The CDR3 has 13 residues. CDR1 is MNHEY and CDR2 is SMNVEV in the germline V gene (reference sequence). V was cut by 5 bases and J by 2 bases, with 7 bases left in between. The sequence was collected from a man in his thirties or forties in good health and CMV-seropositive. The sample taken for sequencing was PBMCs. The chain joins TRBV27 to TRBJ1-5; D unclear. CDR3 DNA: TGTGCCAGCAGTCCGCGAGGCAATCAGCCCCAGCATTTT. Protein: CASSPRGNQPQHF.